A single sample gave rise to the 27 T cell receptor beta chains below, sequenced in a study of PD-L1 blockade in urothelial cancer. Clones were sequenced by immunoSEQ multiplex PCR, and TCRdb holds only the in-frame ones, with some missing. The table has about 82,000 clones, 85% to 95% seen once. Here the sequenced sample was PBMCs, taken around atezolizumab (anti-PD-L1) treatment. The receptors here all came from a man aged 55 to 70 with urothelial cancer.

J is TRBJ2-1 and V is TRBV5-1, with 9 bases aligning to TRBD2. V lost 0 bases and J lost 12; bases outside the gene matches: 13. Germline-derived CDR1 and CDR2 are SGHRS and YFSETQ. The length of the CDR3 is 16 residues. CDR3 region: CASSLEFASGMTGQFF. CDR3 DNA sequence: TGCGCCAGCAGCTTGGAGTTCGCTAGCGGGATGACGGGGCAGTTCTTC.

The DNA of the CDR3 is TGTGCCAGCAGCTCAATCACTAGCGCCGCCCAGTACTTC. It yields the protein CASSSITSAAQYF. The chain employs TRBV7-2 and TRBJ2-5; TRBD2 agrees at 7 bases. V was pared by 4 bases and J by 9 bases, with 8 bases of the junction left unmatched. This CDR3 region has 13 residues. The germline V gene encodes CDR1 SGHTA and CDR2 FQGNSA.

The rearrangement joins TRBV14 to TRBJ2-2; D unclear. Germline V gene sequence: CDR1 SGHDN, CDR2 FVKESK. The CDR3 sequence is 15 residues long. V lost 4 bases and J lost 0, with 9 bases in between. CDR3 bases: TGTGCCAGCAGCCCTTTGGGCTCGAACACCGGGGAGCTGTTTTTT. It encodes CASSPLGSNTGELFF.

The gene calls are TRBV6-1 and TRBJ2-5, with a weak D call TRBD2 (6 bases). Trimming pared 1 base from V and 6 bases from J, leaving 15 bases between. Germline CDR1 reads MNHNS; CDR2 reads SASEGT. The CDR3 spans 15 residues. Written as DNA, the CDR3 is TGTGCCAGCAGTGAAGAAGGAGGGGTCGGGAAGACCCAGTACTTC. Its protein product is CASSEEGGVGKTQYF.

The rearrangement links TRBV4-3 to TRBJ2-7; 7 positions agree with TRBD2. CDR1 and CDR2 from the germline V gene are LGHNA and YSLEER. CDR3 length: 14 residues. The V and J ends lost 0 bases and 7 bases, in that order; junction bases with no gene match: 6. The CDR3 DNA is TGCGCCAGCAGCCAAGAAGCGGGGACCCGGGAGCAGTACTTC. Amino acid sequence: CASSQEAGTREQYF.

This chain connects TRBV27 to TRBJ2-7; D is perhaps TRBD2 (6 bases). V lost 6 bases and J lost 9, with 21 bases in between. This CDR3 is 14 amino acids long. Germline V gives CDR1 MNHEY, CDR2 SMNVEV (reference sequence). CDR3 residues: CASRPGGEGSRQYF. DNA of the CDR3: TGTGCCAGCAGACCCGGGGGTGAGGGTTCTCGGCAGTACTTC.

The V gene is TRBV27, the J gene TRBJ1-1; the match to TRBD1 covers 9 bases. Germline V gives CDR1 MNHEY, CDR2 SMNVEV (reference sequence). Trimming at V came to 5 bases and at J to 9 bases, leaving 1 base not matched to a gene. The CDR3 loop spans 11 amino acids. The CDR3 here is CASSGTGKAFF. CDR3 nucleotide sequence: TGTGCCAGCAGTGGGACAGGGAAAGCTTTCTTT.

This chain joins TRBV4-1 and TRBJ1-1, with D perhaps TRBD1 (6 bases). The germline V gene encodes CDR1 MGHRA and CDR2 YSYEKL. Deletions cut 3 bases from V and 4 bases from J, with 12 bases between. This CDR3 has 14 residues. CDR3 amino acids: CASSQPQGSTEAFF. The CDR3 coding sequence is TGCGCCAGCAGCCAGCCTCAGGGGAGCACTGAAGCTTTCTTT.

The rearrangement uses TRBV2 and TRBJ1-1; D unclear. Trimming stripped 2 bases from V and 0 bases from J, with 7 bases between. Germline CDR1 and CDR2: SNHLY and FYNNEI. The CDR3 contains 14 residues. CDR3 coding DNA: TGTGCCAGCAGTGAACAGAGGATGAACACTGAAGCTTTCTTT. It specifies CASSEQRMNTEAFF.

The chain carries TRBV25-1 and TRBJ2-7; maybe TRBD2 (5 bases). The CDR3 totals 16 residues. V was clipped by 3 bases and J by 7 bases, with 22 bases between them. Germline V lookup: CDR1 MGHDK, CDR2 SYGVNS. The CDR3 DNA is TGTGCCAGCAGTGACCACGGTACTAGACTCTTCGGGGAGCAGTACTTC. Translation gives CASSDHGTRLFGEQYF.

The chain carries TRBV30 and TRBJ2-2; a possible D gene is TRBD1 (6 bases). The CDR3 consists of 13 residues. The V end lost 8 bases, the J end lost 4 bases, and 14 bases lay between the germline ends. Germline values: CDR1 GTSNPN, CDR2 SVGIG (reference sequence). The CDR3 region is CARTASVTGELFF. The CDR3 coding sequence is TGTGCCCGGACAGCGTCGGTCACCGGGGAGCTGTTTTTT.

This chain joins TRBV19 and TRBJ2-3; TRBD2 is a possible D gene (5 bases). CDR1 is LNHDA, CDR2 SQIVND, per germline (reference sequence). Trimming shortened V by 5 bases and J by 2 bases, and 8 bases separated the two germline ends. The CDR3 contains 13 residues. DNA for the CDR3: TGTGCCAGTAGTTCGGACTTCACAGATACGCAGTATTTT. Translated: CASSSDFTDTQYF. Looking up the rest from reference TRBV19 and TRBJ2-3 gives the full variable domain: DGGITQSPKYLFRKEGQNVTLSCEQNLNHDAMYWYRQDPGQGLRLIYYSQIVNDFQKGDIAEGYSVSREKKESFPLTVTSAQKNPTAFYLCASSSDFTDTQYFGPGTRLTVL.

The V and J genes are TRBV9 and TRBJ2-7; no clear D. The CDR3 contains 13 residues. CDR1 is SGDLS, CDR2 YYNGEE, per germline. Trimming shortened V by 1 base and J by 5 bases, and 10 bases separated the two germline ends. In nucleotides, the CDR3 is TGTGCCAGCAGCGTAAATTCTAGACACGAGCAGTACTTC. It translates to CASSVNSRHEQYF. Full variable domain (outside the CDR3, taken from reference TRBV9 and TRBJ2-7): DSGVTQTPKHLITATGQRVTLRCSPRSGDLSVYWYQQSLDQGLQFLIQYYNGEERAKGNILERFSAQQFPDLHSELNLSSLELGDSALYFCASSVNSRHEQYFGPGTRLTVT.

V is TRBV4-2 and J is TRBJ2-2, with 10 nucleotides matching TRBD2. V lost 1 base and J lost 4; bases outside the gene matches: 0. CDR3 length: 15 residues. Looked up from germline, CDR1 is LGHNA and CDR2 is YNFKEQ. CDR3 sequence reads: CASSQASGSTGELFF. In DNA form, the CDR3 reads TGTGCCAGCAGCCAAGCTAGCGGGAGCACCGGGGAGCTGTTTTTT.

There are a few counts of this clone. V usage is TRBV5-6 and J usage is TRBJ2-1, with TRBD2 identical over 9 bases. The germline gives CDR1 SGHDT, CDR2 YYEEEE. The J segment lost 2 bases and the V segment lost 1 base, leaving 7 bases of the junction unmatched. CDR3 size: 17 residues. The CDR3, as DNA: TGTGCCAGCAGCTTGTGGTTAGCGGGGGTAACCTACAATGAGCAGTTCTTC. Its translation: CASSLWLAGVTYNEQFF.

The chain has TRBV5-4 and TRBJ2-3; TRBD2 agrees at 10 bases. The CDR3 has 20 residues. The V gene's germline CDR1 is SGHNT and CDR2 YYREEE (reference sequence). V lost 1 base and J lost 5; bases outside the gene matches: 19. This chain's CDR3 is CASSLKSSSGGPTTIDTQYF. CDR3 nucleotide sequence: TGTGCCAGCAGCTTGAAATCTTCTAGCGGGGGCCCAACAACTATAGATACGCAGTATTTT.

V and J are TRBV7-8 and TRBJ1-2; 7 bases are shared with TRBD1. CDR3 length equals 13 residues. Germline CDR1 reads SGHVS; CDR2 reads FQNEAQ. After removal of 1 base from V and 8 bases from J, the junction contained 4 bases not matched to a gene. The CDR3 DNA reads as TGTGCCAGCAGCTTAGGAGGGGGCTACGGCTACACCTTC. Its protein product is CASSLGGGYGYTF.

In this sample, this clone turned up a few times. This chain uses TRBV7-9 with TRBJ2-7; D gene unclear. Germline V CDR1 and CDR2: SEHNR, FQNEAQ (reference sequence). CDR3 length equals 13 residues. Trimming cost V 5 bases and J 5 bases, with 13 bases left between them. The CDR3 region has the DNA TGTGCCAGCAGCACTACCTTTATCAACGAGCAGTACTTC. Protein sequence: CASSTTFINEQYF.

The rearrangement links TRBV5-4 to TRBJ2-5; 13 bases are shared with TRBD2. The CDR3 has 17 residues. V shed 2 bases and J 0 bases; nucleotides not matched to a gene: 4. Germline CDR1 reads SGHNT; CDR2 reads YYREEE (reference sequence). The CDR3 region is CASSFLLAGGYQETQYF. CDR3 in DNA: TGTGCCAGCAGCTTTTTACTAGCGGGAGGGTACCAAGAGACCCAGTACTTC.

The chain joins TRBV7-3 to TRBJ1-1, with a possible D match to TRBD1 (5 bases). Germline loops: CDR1 SGHTA, CDR2 FQGTGA. This CDR3 is built from 14 residues. Between the trimmed V and J ends, which lost 2 bases and 4 bases, there was a span of 11 bases. CDR3 sequence (DNA): TGTGCCAGCAGCTTACAGGGTAGGAGCACTGAAGCTTTCTTT. This sequence encodes CASSLQGRSTEAFF.

V is TRBV6-5 and J is TRBJ2-2; tentative D call: TRBD1 (7 bases). Germline lookup yields CDR1 MNHEY and CDR2 SVGAGI. With 0 bases removed from V and 6 bases from J, the gap between germline ends came to 14 bases. The CDR3 length is 16 residues. The chain's CDR3 is CASSYSPGGLAGELFF. The CDR3 region has the DNA TGTGCCAGCAGTTACTCGCCAGGGGGGTTAGCCGGGGAGCTGTTTTTT.

This clone was found once. The chain has TRBV27 and TRBJ2-3, with TRBD2 matching 11 bases. V lost 5 bases and J lost 2; bases outside the gene matches: 9. Per germline, CDR1 MNHEY and CDR2 SMNVEV (reference sequence). The CDR3 sequence is 17 residues long. The CDR3 is CASSGTSGGIVTDTQYF. In DNA, the CDR3 is TGTGCCAGCAGTGGGACTAGCGGTGGGATCGTCACAGATACGCAGTATTTT.

The chain combines TRBV27 with TRBJ2-7, with 8 bases identical to TRBD1. This CDR3 has 13 amino acids. V lost 6 bases, J lost 11 bases, and 12 bases stayed unmatched. Germline CDR1 reads MNHEY; CDR2 reads SMNVEV (reference sequence). The CDR3 loop is CASRFAGAQGEYF. The DNA of the CDR3 is TGTGCCAGCAGGTTTGCCGGAGCACAGGGGGAGTACTTC.

The chain employs TRBV10-2 and TRBJ2-3, with D tentatively TRBD2 (5 bases). Germline lookup yields CDR1 WSHSY and CDR2 SAAADI. This CDR3 is built from 16 residues. V was clipped by 0 bases and J by 1 base, with 11 bases between them. The CDR3 protein is CASSESSGGGTDTQYF. The DNA for the CDR3 is TGCGCCAGCAGTGAGTCGTCAGGAGGAGGCACAGATACGCAGTATTTT.

V usage is TRBV7-2 and J usage is TRBJ2-3, with 8 bases fitting TRBD1. Germline CDR1 is SGHTA and CDR2 is FQGNSA. This CDR3 contains 14 residues. V dropped 5 bases and J dropped 3; count of bases not matched to a gene: 4. The CDR3 DNA sequence: TGTGCCAGCAGCCCGGACAGGGTTACAGATACGCAGTATTTT. This encodes CASSPDRVTDTQYF.

This chain uses TRBV9 with TRBJ1-3, with 9 bases fitting TRBD1. CDR1 is SGDLS and CDR2 is YYNGEE in the germline V gene. The ends lost 4 bases at V and 3 bases at J; junction bases unmatched: 8. This CDR3 spans 16 amino acids. CDR3 nucleotide sequence: TGTGCCAGCAGCCCACAGGGGGCGCAGGATGGAAACACCATATATTTT. Amino acid sequence: CASSPQGAQDGNTIYF.

CDR3: CASSKTSVNNEQFF. The CDR3 DNA follows: TGTGCCAGTAGTAAGACTAGCGTAAACAATGAGCAGTTCTTC. This sequence joins TRBV19 and TRBJ2-1; 8 bases match TRBD2. V was clipped by 4 bases and J by 5 bases; unmatched bases: 4. Germline values: CDR1 LNHDA, CDR2 SQIVND (reference sequence). The CDR3 covers 14 residues.